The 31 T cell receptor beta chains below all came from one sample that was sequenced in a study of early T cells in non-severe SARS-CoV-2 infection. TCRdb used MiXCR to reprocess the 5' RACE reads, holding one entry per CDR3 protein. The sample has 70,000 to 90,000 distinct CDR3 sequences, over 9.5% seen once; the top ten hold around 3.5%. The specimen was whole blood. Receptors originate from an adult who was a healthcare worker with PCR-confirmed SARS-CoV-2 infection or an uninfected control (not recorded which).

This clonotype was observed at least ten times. In DNA, the CDR3 is TGTGCCAGCAAGACTCCGGGACAGGGAACCCGCTTCTCCTACGAGCAGTACTTC. Amino acids: CASKTPGQGTRFSYEQYF. This chain connects TRBV21-1 to TRBJ2-7; the DNA was not used to check the table's D call, TRBD1. TRBV21-1 is labeled a pseudogene. This CDR3 has 18 residues.

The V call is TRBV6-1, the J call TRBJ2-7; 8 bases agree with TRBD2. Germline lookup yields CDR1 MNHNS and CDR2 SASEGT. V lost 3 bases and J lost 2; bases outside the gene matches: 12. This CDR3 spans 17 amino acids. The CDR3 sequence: CASSDGGARRGTYEQYF. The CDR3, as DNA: TGTGCCAGCAGTGACGGGGGGGCAAGGCGAGGGACCTACGAGCAGTACTTC.

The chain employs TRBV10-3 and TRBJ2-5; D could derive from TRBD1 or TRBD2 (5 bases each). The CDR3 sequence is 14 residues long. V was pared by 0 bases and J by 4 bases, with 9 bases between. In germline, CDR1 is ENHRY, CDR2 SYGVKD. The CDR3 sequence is CAISESVGTETQYF. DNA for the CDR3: TGTGCCATCAGTGAGTCCGTGGGGACAGAGACCCAGTACTTC.

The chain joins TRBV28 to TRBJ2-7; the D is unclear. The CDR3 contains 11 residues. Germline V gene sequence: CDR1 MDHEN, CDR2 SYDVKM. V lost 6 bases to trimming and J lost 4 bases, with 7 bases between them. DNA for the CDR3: TGTGCCAGCAGATCTTATTACGAGCAGTACTTC. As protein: CASRSYYEQYF.

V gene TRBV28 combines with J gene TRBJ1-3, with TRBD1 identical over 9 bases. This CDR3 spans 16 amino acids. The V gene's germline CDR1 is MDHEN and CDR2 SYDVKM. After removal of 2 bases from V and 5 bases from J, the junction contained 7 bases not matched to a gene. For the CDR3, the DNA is TGTGCCAGCAGTTTAGCCACAGGGGGCCGACGAAACACCATATATTTT. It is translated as CASSLATGGRRNTIYF. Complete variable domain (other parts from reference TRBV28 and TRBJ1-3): DVKVTQSSRYLVKRTGEKVFLECVQDMDHENMFWYRQDPGLGLRLIYFSYDVKMKEKGDIPEGYSVSREKKERFSLILESASTNQTSMYLCASSLATGGRRNTIYFGEGSWLTVV.

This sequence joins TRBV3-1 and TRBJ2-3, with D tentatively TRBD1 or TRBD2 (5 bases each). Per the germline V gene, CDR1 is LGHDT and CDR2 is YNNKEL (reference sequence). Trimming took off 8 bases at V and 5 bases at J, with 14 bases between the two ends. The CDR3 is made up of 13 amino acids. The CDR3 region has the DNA TGTGCCAGCGCGGACGGGGCGAGAGATACGCAGTATTTT. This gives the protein CASADGARDTQYF.

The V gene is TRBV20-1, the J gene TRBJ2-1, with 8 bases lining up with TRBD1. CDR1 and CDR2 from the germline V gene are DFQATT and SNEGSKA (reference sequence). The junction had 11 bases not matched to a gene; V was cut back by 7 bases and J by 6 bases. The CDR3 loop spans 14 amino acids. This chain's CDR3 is CSVAPHRGANEQFF. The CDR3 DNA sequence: TGCAGTGTGGCCCCCCACAGGGGGGCCAATGAGCAGTTCTTC.

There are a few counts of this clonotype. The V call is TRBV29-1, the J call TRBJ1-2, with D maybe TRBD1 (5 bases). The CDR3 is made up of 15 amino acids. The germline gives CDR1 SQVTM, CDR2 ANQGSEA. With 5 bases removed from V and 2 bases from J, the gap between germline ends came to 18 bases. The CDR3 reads CSVLEGAGMNYGYTF. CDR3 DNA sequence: TGCAGCGTTCTCGAAGGGGCGGGAATGAACTATGGCTACACCTTC.

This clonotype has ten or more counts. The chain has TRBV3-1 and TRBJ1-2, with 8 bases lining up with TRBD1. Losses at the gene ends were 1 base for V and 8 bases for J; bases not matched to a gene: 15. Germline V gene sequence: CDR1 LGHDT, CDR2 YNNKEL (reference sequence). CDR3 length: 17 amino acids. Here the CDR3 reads CASSQVGAGGALEGYTF. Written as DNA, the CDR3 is TGTGCCAGCAGCCAAGTGGGGGCAGGGGGCGCACTGGAAGGCTACACCTTC.

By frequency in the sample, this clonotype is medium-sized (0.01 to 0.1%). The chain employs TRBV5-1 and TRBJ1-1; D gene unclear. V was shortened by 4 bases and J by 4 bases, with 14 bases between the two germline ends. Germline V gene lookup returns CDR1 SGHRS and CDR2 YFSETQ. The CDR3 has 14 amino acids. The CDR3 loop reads CASSIVDGSTEAFF. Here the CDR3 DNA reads TGCGCCAGCAGCATCGTTGACGGTAGCACTGAAGCTTTCTTT.

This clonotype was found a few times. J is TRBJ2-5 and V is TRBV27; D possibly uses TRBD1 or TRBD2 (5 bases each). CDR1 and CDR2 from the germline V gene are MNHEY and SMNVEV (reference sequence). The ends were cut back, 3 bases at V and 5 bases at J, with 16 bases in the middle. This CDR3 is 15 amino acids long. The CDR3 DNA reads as TGTGCCAGCAGTTTCACTAGGGACCAAGGGGAGACCCAGTACTTC. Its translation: CASSFTRDQGETQYF.

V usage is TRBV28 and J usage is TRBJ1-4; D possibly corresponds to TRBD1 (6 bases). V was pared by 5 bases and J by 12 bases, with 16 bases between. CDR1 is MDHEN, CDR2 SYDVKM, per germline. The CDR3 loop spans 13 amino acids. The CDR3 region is CASSLAWGRELFF. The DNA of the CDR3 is TGTGCCAGCAGTCTCGCCTGGGGGCGCGAACTGTTTTTT. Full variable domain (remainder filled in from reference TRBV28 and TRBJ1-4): DVKVTQSSRYLVKRTGEKVFLECVQDMDHENMFWYRQDPGLGLRLIYFSYDVKMKEKGDIPEGYSVSREKKERFSLILESASTNQTSMYLCASSLAWGRELFFGSGTQLSVL.

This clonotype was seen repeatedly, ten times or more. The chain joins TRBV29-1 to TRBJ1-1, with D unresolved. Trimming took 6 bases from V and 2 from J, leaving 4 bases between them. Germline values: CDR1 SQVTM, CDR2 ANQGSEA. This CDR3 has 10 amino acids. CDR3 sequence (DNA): TGCAGCGTGCAAAACACTGAAGCTTTCTTT. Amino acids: CSVQNTEAFF. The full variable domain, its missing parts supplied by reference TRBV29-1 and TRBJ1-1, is SAVISQKPSRDICQRGTSLTIQCQVDSQVTMMFWYRQQPGQSLTLIATANQGSEATYESGFVIDKFPISRPNLTFSTLTVSNMSPEDSSIYLCSVQNTEAFFGQGTRLTVV.

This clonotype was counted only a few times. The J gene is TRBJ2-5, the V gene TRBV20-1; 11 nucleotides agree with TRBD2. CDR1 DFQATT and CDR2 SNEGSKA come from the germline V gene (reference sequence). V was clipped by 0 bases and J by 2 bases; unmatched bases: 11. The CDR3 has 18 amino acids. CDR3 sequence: CSARDPASGGYFQETQYF. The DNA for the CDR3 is TGCAGTGCTAGAGATCCGGCTAGCGGGGGGTACTTTCAAGAGACCCAGTACTTC.

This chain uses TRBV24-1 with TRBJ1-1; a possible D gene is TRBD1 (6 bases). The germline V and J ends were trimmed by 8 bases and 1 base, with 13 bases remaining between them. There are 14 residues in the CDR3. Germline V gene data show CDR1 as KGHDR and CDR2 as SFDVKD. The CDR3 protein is CATTGGGTNTEAFF. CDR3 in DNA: TGTGCCACCACCGGCGGGGGCACGAACACTGAAGCTTTCTTT.

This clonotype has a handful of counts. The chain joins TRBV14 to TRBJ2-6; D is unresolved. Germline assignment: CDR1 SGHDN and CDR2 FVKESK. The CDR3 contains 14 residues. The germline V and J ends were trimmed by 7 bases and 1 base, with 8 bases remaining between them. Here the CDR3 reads CASNGVSGANVLTF. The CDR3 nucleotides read TGTGCCAGCAATGGAGTGTCTGGGGCCAACGTCCTGACTTTC.

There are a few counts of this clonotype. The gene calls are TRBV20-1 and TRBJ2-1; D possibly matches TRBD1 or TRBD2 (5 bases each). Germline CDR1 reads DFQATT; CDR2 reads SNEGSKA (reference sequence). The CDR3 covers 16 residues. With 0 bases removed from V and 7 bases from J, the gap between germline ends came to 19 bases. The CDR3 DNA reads TGCAGTGCTAGAGATCGCCCCGGGACCGCCCTGAATGAGCAGTTCTTC. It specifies CSARDRPGTALNEQFF.

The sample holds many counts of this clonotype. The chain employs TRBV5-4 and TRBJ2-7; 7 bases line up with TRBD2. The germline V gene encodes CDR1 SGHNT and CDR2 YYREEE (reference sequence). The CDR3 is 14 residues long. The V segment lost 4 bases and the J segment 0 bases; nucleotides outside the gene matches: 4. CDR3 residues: CASSPSGDSYEQYF. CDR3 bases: TGTGCCAGCAGCCCCAGCGGGGACTCCTACGAGCAGTACTTC. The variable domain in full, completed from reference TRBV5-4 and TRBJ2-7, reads ETGVTQSPTHLIKTRGQQVTLRCSSQSGHNTVSWYQQALGQGPQFIFQYYREEENGRGNFPPRFSGLQFPNYSSELNVNALELDDSALYLCASSPSGDSYEQYFGPGTRLTVT.

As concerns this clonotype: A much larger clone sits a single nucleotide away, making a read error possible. The CDR3 bases are TGTGCCAGCAGCTATCGGGGGGTCGATTTACCCCTCCACTTT. Its protein product is CASSYRGVDLPLHF. The rearrangement links TRBV7-2 to TRBJ1-6; D might be TRBD1 (5 bases). Germline V gene data show CDR1 as SGHTA and CDR2 as FQGNSA. V was clipped by 4 bases and J by 12 bases, with 16 bases between them. The CDR3 is 14 amino acids.

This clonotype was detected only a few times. The CDR3 coding sequence is TGTGCCAGCAGTTCTCCGGGCAGGGGCTCCGGGGAGCTGTTTTTT. Its protein product is CASSSPGRGSGELFF. This chain connects TRBV6-5 to TRBJ2-2; D might be TRBD1 (6 bases). CDR3 length: 15 amino acids. Germline loops: CDR1 MNHEY, CDR2 SVGAGI. V was trimmed by 4 bases and J by 6 bases, leaving 15 bases between them.

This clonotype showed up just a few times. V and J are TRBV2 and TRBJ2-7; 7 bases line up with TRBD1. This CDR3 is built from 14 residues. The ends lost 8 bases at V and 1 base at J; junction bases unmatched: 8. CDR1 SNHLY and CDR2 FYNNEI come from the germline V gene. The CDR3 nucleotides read TGTGCCAGCCAACAGGGGTCGGGGTCCTACGAGCAGTACTTC. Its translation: CASQQGSGSYEQYF. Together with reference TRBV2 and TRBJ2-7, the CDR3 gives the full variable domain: EPEVTQTPSHQVTQMGQEVILRCVPISNHLYFYWYRQILGQKVEFLVSFYNNEISEKSEIFDDQFSVERPDGSNFTLKIRSTKLEDSAMYFCASQQGSGSYEQYFGPGTRLTVT.

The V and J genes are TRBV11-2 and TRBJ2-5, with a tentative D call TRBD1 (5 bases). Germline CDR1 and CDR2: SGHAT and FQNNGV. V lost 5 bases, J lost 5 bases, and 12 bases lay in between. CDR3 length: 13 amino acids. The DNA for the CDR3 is TGTGCCAGCAGCCGAGACAGAAGGGAGACCCAGTACTTC. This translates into CASSRDRRETQYF.

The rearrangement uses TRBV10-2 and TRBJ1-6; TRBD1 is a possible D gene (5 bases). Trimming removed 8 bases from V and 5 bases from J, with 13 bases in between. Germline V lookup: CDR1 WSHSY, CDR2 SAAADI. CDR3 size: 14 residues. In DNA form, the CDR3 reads TGCGCCAGCGCCGGGACGGAGAATAATTCACCCCTCCACTTT. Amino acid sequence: CASAGTENNSPLHF.

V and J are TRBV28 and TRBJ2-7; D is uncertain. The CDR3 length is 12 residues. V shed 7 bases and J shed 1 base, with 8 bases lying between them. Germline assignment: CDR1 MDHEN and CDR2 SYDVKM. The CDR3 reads CASNTGSYEQYF. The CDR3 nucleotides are TGTGCCAGCAACACGGGTTCCTACGAGCAGTACTTC.

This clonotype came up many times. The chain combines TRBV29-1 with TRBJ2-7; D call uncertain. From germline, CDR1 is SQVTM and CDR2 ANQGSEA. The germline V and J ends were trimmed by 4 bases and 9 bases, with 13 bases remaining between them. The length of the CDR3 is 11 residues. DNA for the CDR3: TGCAGCGTTGGTACTTCCTTGGGGCAGTACTTC. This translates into CSVGTSLGQYF.

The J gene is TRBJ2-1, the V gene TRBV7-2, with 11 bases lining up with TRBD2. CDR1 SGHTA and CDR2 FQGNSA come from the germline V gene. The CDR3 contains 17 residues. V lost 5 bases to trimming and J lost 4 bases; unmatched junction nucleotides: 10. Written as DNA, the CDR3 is TGTGCCAGCAGCCCAAGTGGACTAGCGGGCATGTACAATGAGCAGTTCTTC. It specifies CASSPSGLAGMYNEQFF.

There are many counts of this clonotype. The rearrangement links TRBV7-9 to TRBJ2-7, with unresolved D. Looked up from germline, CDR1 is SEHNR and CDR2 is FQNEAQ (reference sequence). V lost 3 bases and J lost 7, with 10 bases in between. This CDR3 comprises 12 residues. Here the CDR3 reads CASSFDWGEQYF. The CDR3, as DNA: TGTGCCAGCAGCTTCGATTGGGGAGAGCAGTACTTC.

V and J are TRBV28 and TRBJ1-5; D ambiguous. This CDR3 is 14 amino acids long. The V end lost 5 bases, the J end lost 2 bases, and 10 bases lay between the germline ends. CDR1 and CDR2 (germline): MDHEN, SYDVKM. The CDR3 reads CASSRTLGNQPQHF. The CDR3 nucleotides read TGTGCCAGCAGTCGGACCCTTGGCAATCAGCCCCAGCATTTT.

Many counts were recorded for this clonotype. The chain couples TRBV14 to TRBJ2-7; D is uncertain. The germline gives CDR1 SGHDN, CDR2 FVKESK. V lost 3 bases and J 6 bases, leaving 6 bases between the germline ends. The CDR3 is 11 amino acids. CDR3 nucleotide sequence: TGTGCCAGCAGCCAGCAGTTCGAGCAGTACTTC. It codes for CASSQQFEQYF.

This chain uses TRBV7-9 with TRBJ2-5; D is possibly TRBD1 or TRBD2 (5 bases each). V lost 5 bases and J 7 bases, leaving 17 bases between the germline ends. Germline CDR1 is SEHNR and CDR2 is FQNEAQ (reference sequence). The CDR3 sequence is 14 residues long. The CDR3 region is CASSPGPADGTQYF. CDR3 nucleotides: TGTGCCAGCAGCCCGGGACCTGCGGATGGGACCCAGTACTTC.

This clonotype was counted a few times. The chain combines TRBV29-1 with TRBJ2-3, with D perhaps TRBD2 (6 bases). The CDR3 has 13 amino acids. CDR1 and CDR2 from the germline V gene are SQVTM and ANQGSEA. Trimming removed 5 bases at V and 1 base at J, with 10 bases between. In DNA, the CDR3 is TGCAGCGTTCTGAGGGAGGGCACAGATACGCAGTATTTT. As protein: CSVLREGTDTQYF.